This T cell receptor (beta chain) emerged from a study of graft-versus-host responses after intestinal transplantation. Trimming took off 4 bases at V and 4 bases at J, with 8 bases between the two ends. Germline CDR1 is SQVTM and CDR2 is ANQGSEA. This CDR3 region has 13 residues. Sequencing used immunoSEQ multiplex PCR; TCRdb keeps in-frame clones, though not all of them. This sample carries roughly 110,000 clones, roughly 87% of them seen once, and the ten largest clones take approximately 0.76%. In regard to this clone: Its antigen is undetermined.

The sequence was obtained from a human donor who was the organ donor for an intestinal transplant. This chain uses TRBV29-1 with TRBJ1-6; possibly TRBD1 for D (5 bases). Sequences were derived from unstimulated CD4+ T cells sorted from spleen or lymph node cells, sampled before transplant. CDR3 sequence reads: CSVADSYNSPLHF. In DNA form, the CDR3 reads TGCAGCGTTGCCGACAGTTATAATTCACCCCTCCACTTT.